Listed below are T cell receptor beta chains from one sample, sequenced in a study of cytomegalovirus exposure and HLA in healthy donors. Using immunoSEQ multiplex PCR, the repertoire was profiled, and TCRdb retains in-frame clones only, with some absent. The sample lists more than 80,000 clones, roughly 70% occurring once. The sample taken for sequencing was PBMCs. These receptors came from a man aged 45-60 years in good health and CMV-seronegative. Each CDR3 is given with its conserved first and last residue. The D gene is left open where the match is weak. Not every row has a clone size; where given, it reads once, few, many or a size class.

D gene: TRBD2
J gene: TRBJ2-1
clone size: NA
V gene: TRBV2
CDR3 DNA: TGTGCCAGCAGTGAACAGGGCCTAGCGGGGAACAATGAGCAGTTCTTC
CDR3 protein: CASSEQGLAGNNEQFF

D gene: NA
J gene: TRBJ1-2
clone size: NA
V gene: TRBV4-2
CDR3 DNA: TGTGCCAGCAGCCAACACAGCTATGGCTACACCTTC
CDR3 protein: CASSQHSYGYTF

D gene: TRBD1
J gene: TRBJ1-5
clone size: NA
V gene: TRBV7-6
CDR3 DNA: TGTGCCAGCAGCTTGAGACAGGGGCAGCCCCAGCATTTT
CDR3 protein: CASSLRQGQPQHF

D gene: NA
J gene: TRBJ2-5
clone size: NA
V gene: TRBV5-1
CDR3 DNA: TGCGCCAGCAGCTTGGGGCCCCAAGAGACCCAGTACTTC
CDR3 protein: CASSLGPQETQYF

D gene: NA
J gene: TRBJ2-4
clone size: few
V gene: TRBV5-8
CDR3 DNA: TGTGCCAGCAGCTTGGTTGCCCGGGGGAACATTCAGTACTTC
CDR3 protein: CASSLVARGNIQYF

D gene: TRBD1
J gene: TRBJ1-1
clone size: NA
V gene: TRBV5-1
CDR3 DNA: TGCGCCAGCAGCCTTGGGACAGGGGGCGAGTCCATGACTTTCTTT
CDR3 protein: CASSLGTGGESMTFF

D gene: NA
J gene: TRBJ1-1
clone size: NA
V gene: TRBV12-5
CDR3 DNA: TGTGCTAGTGGTCCGACGGGTAACACTGAAGCTTTCTTT
CDR3 protein: CASGPTGNTEAFF

D gene: TRBD1
J gene: TRBJ1-5
clone size: NA
V gene: TRBV7-8
CDR3 DNA: TGTGCCAGCAGCCCACAGGGGTCTAGCAATCAGCCCCAGCATTTT
CDR3 protein: CASSPQGSSNQPQHF

D gene: NA
J gene: TRBJ2-7
clone size: few
V gene: TRBV4-1
CDR3 DNA: TGCGCCAGCAGCCACCCGGGACTCGAAGCCTACGAGCAGTACTTC
CDR3 protein: CASSHPGLEAYEQYF

D gene: NA
J gene: TRBJ2-1
clone size: NA
V gene: TRBV6-5
CDR3 DNA: TGTGCCAGCAGTTACTCGAGGATGGTAGCTGAGCAGTTCTTC
CDR3 protein: CASSYSRMVAEQFF

D gene: TRBD1
J gene: TRBJ2-1
clone size: NA
V gene: TRBV27
CDR3 DNA: TGTGCCAGCAGTCCCATAGGGACAGGCAGAGTGAATGAGCAGTTCTTC
CDR3 protein: CASSPIGTGRVNEQFF

D gene: TRBD1
J gene: TRBJ1-1
clone size: NA
V gene: TRBV5-6
CDR3 DNA: TGTGCCAGCAGCTTCGACAGGGAAGAAGCTTTCTTT
CDR3 protein: CASSFDREEAFF

D gene: NA
J gene: TRBJ1-2
clone size: NA
V gene: TRBV27
CDR3 DNA: TGTGCCAGCAGTTTTGTGGGGACGGGGGAATATGGCTACACCTTC
CDR3 protein: CASSFVGTGEYGYTF

D gene: TRBD1
J gene: TRBJ1-6
clone size: NA
V gene: TRBV7-9
CDR3 DNA: TGTGCCAGCAGCTTGCGGGACAGGGGAAATTCACCCCTCCACTTT
CDR3 protein: CASSLRDRGNSPLHF

D gene: NA
J gene: TRBJ1-2
clone size: NA
V gene: TRBV6-5
CDR3 DNA: TGTGCCAGCAGCCCGGACACCTATGGCTACACCTTC
CDR3 protein: CASSPDTYGYTF

D gene: TRBD2
J gene: TRBJ2-1
clone size: NA
V gene: TRBV2
CDR3 DNA: TGTGCCAGCAGTCAAGGGACTAGCGAGGACTACAATGAGCAGTTCTTC
CDR3 protein: CASSQGTSEDYNEQFF

D gene: NA
J gene: TRBJ2-3
clone size: NA
V gene: TRBV12-5
CDR3 DNA: TGTGCTAGTGGTTGGGGCTCGGGCGGCACAGATACGCAGTATTTT
CDR3 protein: CASGWGSGGTDTQYF

D gene: TRBD2
J gene: TRBJ2-1
clone size: NA
V gene: TRBV18
CDR3 DNA: TGTGCCAGCTCACCTTCGCGGGGGGGCCACAATGAGCAGTTCTTC
CDR3 protein: CASSPSRGGHNEQFF

D gene: TRBD1
J gene: TRBJ1-1
clone size: NA
V gene: TRBV2
CDR3 DNA: TGTGCCAGGAACGGTCCTCGGGGACAGGGCACAACTGAAGCTTTCTTT
CDR3 protein: CARNGPRGQGTTEAFF

D gene: TRBD1
J gene: TRBJ2-7
clone size: NA
V gene: TRBV14
CDR3 DNA: TGTGCCAGCAGCCCGGACAGGGCCCGCTCCTACGAGCAGTACTTC
CDR3 protein: CASSPDRARSYEQYF

D gene: NA
J gene: TRBJ2-5
clone size: NA
V gene: TRBV11-1
CDR3 DNA: TGTGCCAGCAGCTTTAGCGTTTCGCCGGAGACCCAGTACTTC
CDR3 protein: CASSFSVSPETQYF

D gene: NA
J gene: TRBJ2-3
clone size: NA
V gene: TRBV2
CDR3 DNA: TGTGCCAGCAGTGAAGGCCAGTCCACAGATACGCAGTATTTT
CDR3 protein: CASSEGQSTDTQYF

D gene: TRBD1
J gene: TRBJ1-2
clone size: NA
V gene: TRBV15
CDR3 DNA: TGTGCCACCCGAGGGACAGGGGGCAAAGGAGACTATGGCTACACCTTC
CDR3 protein: CATRGTGGKGDYGYTF

D gene: TRBD1
J gene: TRBJ1-1
clone size: NA
V gene: TRBV2
CDR3 DNA: TGTGCCAGCAGGCCCCAGGGGGAAGGGATAGAAGCTTTCTTT
CDR3 protein: CASRPQGEGIEAFF

D gene: NA
J gene: TRBJ1-2
clone size: NA
V gene: TRBV27
CDR3 DNA: TGTGCCAGCAGGATAGGGGCGCCGACTGACTATGGCTACACCTTC
CDR3 protein: CASRIGAPTDYGYTF

D gene: TRBD2
J gene: TRBJ2-5
clone size: once
V gene: TRBV4-1
CDR3 DNA: TGCGCCAGCAGCCAAGATAGGGTAGCGGGTTGGGAGGAGACCCAGTACTTC
CDR3 protein: CASSQDRVAGWEETQYF

D gene: TRBD1
J gene: TRBJ1-4
clone size: NA
V gene: TRBV30
CDR3 DNA: TGTGCCTGGGCGGGGCGAAGGGACAGGAGAAATGAAAAACTGTTTTTT
CDR3 protein: CAWAGRRDRRNEKLFF

D gene: NA
J gene: TRBJ2-2
clone size: NA
V gene: TRBV27
CDR3 DNA: TGTGCCAGCAGTCTCCGGGGAGAAACCGGGGAGCTGTTTTTT
CDR3 protein: CASSLRGETGELFF

D gene: TRBD1
J gene: TRBJ1-2
clone size: NA
V gene: TRBV6-5
CDR3 DNA: TGTGCCAGCAGTTACGGGACAGGGGGCCTTGGCTACACCTTC
CDR3 protein: CASSYGTGGLGYTF

D gene: NA
J gene: TRBJ2-6
clone size: NA
V gene: TRBV7-3
CDR3 DNA: TGTGCCAGCAGCTCAAACTCTGGGGCCAACGTCCTGACTTTC
CDR3 protein: CASSSNSGANVLTF

D gene: NA
J gene: TRBJ1-1
clone size: NA
V gene: TRBV6-5
CDR3 DNA: TGTGCCAGCAGTTTCGACAGCATGAACACTGAAGCTTTCTTT
CDR3 protein: CASSFDSMNTEAFF

D gene: TRBD1
J gene: TRBJ2-1
clone size: few
V gene: TRBV19
CDR3 DNA: TGTGCCAGTAGTATAAGGGACAGTCGGGTTTACAATGAGCAGTTCTTC
CDR3 protein: CASSIRDSRVYNEQFF

D gene: TRBD1
J gene: TRBJ1-1
clone size: few
V gene: TRBV5-1
CDR3 DNA: TGCGCCAGCAGCTTGAGTGGGACAGGGAGGAGCACTGAAGCTTTCTTT
CDR3 protein: CASSLSGTGRSTEAFF

D gene: NA
J gene: TRBJ1-2
clone size: NA
V gene: TRBV11-1
CDR3 DNA: TGTGCCAGCAGCTTAGGAGACTATGGCTACACCTTC
CDR3 protein: CASSLGDYGYTF

D gene: NA
J gene: TRBJ2-5
clone size: NA
V gene: TRBV29-1
CDR3 DNA: TGCAGCGTTTCTCCGTTCCAAGAGACCCAGTACTTC
CDR3 protein: CSVSPFQETQYF